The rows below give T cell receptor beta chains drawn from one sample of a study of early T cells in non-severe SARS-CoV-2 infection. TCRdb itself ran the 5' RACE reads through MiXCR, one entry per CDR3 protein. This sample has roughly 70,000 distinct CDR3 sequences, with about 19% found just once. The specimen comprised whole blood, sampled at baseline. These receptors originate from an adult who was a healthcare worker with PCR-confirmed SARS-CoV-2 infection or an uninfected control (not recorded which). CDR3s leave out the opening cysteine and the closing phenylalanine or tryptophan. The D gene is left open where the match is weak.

cdr3_aa: SARPGTSNTEAF; v_call: TRBV20-1; d_call: .
cdr3_aa: ASSETGTYEQY; v_call: TRBV12-3/TRBV12-4; d_call: TRBD1
cdr3_aa: ASSLGTSGGETQY; v_call: TRBV3-1; d_call: TRBD2
cdr3_aa: ASSRGAALYGYT; v_call: TRBV3-1; d_call: .
cdr3_aa: ASSPTGRGANEKLF; v_call: TRBV27; d_call: .
cdr3_aa: ASSLGNYPPGANVLT; v_call: TRBV12-3/TRBV12-4; d_call: .
cdr3_aa: ASSVESYEQY; v_call: TRBV7-8; d_call: .
cdr3_aa: SVDRDSPQNGYT; v_call: TRBV29-1; d_call: TRBD1
cdr3_aa: ASSPGRVQPQH; v_call: TRBV7-2; d_call: .
cdr3_aa: AISARGGIAGELF; v_call: TRBV10-3; d_call: TRBD1
cdr3_aa: ASSLRDREFKAF; v_call: TRBV12-3/TRBV12-4; d_call: TRBD1
cdr3_aa: ASSPSDSYEQY; v_call: TRBV18; d_call: .
cdr3_aa: AISRDANGELF; v_call: TRBV10-3; d_call: .
cdr3_aa: ASNILAGANTGELF; v_call: TRBV10-2; d_call: TRBD2
cdr3_aa: ASSSTSGDYNEQF; v_call: TRBV7-2; d_call: TRBD2
cdr3_aa: ASSFSGTGELF; v_call: TRBV7-2; d_call: .
cdr3_aa: ASSLMTGGAYNEQF; v_call: TRBV5-1; d_call: TRBD1
cdr3_aa: ASSSTGGDNSPLH; v_call: TRBV18; d_call: TRBD1
cdr3_aa: ASSQDETNTEAF; v_call: TRBV14; d_call: .
cdr3_aa: ASSPQMNTEAF; v_call: TRBV12-3/TRBV12-4; d_call: .
cdr3_aa: SARDPLLAGVEQF; v_call: TRBV20-1; d_call: TRBD2
cdr3_aa: ASSEASESYEQY; v_call: TRBV5-1; d_call: .
cdr3_aa: ASSLGLALMADTQY; v_call: TRBV2; d_call: TRBD2